The 27 T cell receptor beta chains below all came from one sample that was sequenced in a study of shared clonotypes between healthy human individuals. Profiled with immunoSEQ multiplex PCR; TCRdb holds only in-frame clones, not every one. The table shows around 2,100,000 clones, with approximately 94% occurring only once. Terminally differentiated effector memory CD45RA+ cells were excluded by CCR7 positive selection of CD45RO-negative cells. The sequenced material came from naive CD8+ T cells sorted from blood. The receptor set was obtained from a man aged 18 to 30 in good health.

This chain connects TRBV5-4 to TRBJ1-2, with D perhaps matching TRBD1 (6 bases). The CDR3 is 11 amino acids. V was shortened by 3 bases and J by 11 bases, with 11 bases between the two germline ends. Germline V gene sequence: CDR1 SGHNT, CDR2 YYREEE (reference sequence). CDR3 nucleotides: TGTGCCAGCAGCTCGTCAGGGGAGTACACCTTC. Encoded protein: CASSSSGEYTF. Variable domain in full (rest from reference TRBV5-4 and TRBJ1-2): ETGVTQSPTHLIKTRGQQVTLRCSSQSGHNTVSWYQQALGQGPQFIFQYYREEENGRGNFPPRFSGLQFPNYSSELNVNALELDDSALYLCASSSSGEYTFGSGTRLTVV.

This chain links TRBV27 with TRBJ2-5; possibly TRBD2 for D (6 bases). Germline CDR1 and CDR2: MNHEY and SMNVEV (reference sequence). The germline V and J ends were trimmed by 2 bases and 5 bases, with 18 bases remaining between them. This CDR3 spans 16 amino acids. CDR3 amino acids: CASSLNSPGVRETQYF. In DNA, the CDR3 is TGTGCCAGCAGTTTAAATTCCCCGGGGGTTCGGGAGACCCAGTACTTC.

The chain couples TRBV4-3 to TRBJ2-7, with D tentatively TRBD1 or TRBD2 (5 bases each). This CDR3 contains 14 residues. Germline loops: CDR1 LGHNA, CDR2 YSLEER. Trimming left V 2 bases short and J 0 bases short, with 8 bases between. The CDR3 loop reads CASSQNGGSYEQYF. For the CDR3, the DNA is TGCGCCAGCAGCCAAAATGGGGGCTCCTACGAGCAGTACTTC.

As regards this clone: Other DNA sequences from this sample encode an identical CDR3 as well. The chain couples TRBV15 to TRBJ2-7, with 8 bases lining up with TRBD1. The CDR3 is made up of 13 amino acids. The V segment lost 0 bases and the J segment 5 bases; nucleotides outside the gene matches: 0. The V gene's germline CDR1 is LNHNV and CDR2 YYDKDF (reference sequence). The CDR3 here is CATSRDRGHEQYF. For the CDR3, the DNA is TGTGCCACCAGCAGAGACAGGGGGCACGAGCAGTACTTC.

In this sample, this clone turned up once. The rearrangement uses TRBV21-1 and TRBJ1-6. TRBV21-1 is deemed a pseudogene. This CDR3 has 13 residues. Here the CDR3 DNA reads TGTGCCAGCAGCAAAGGGTTAGGGATACCCCTCCACTTT. Its translation is CASSKGLGIPLHF.

CDR3 sequence: CASSLDVGYGYTF. The CDR3 nucleotides are TGTGCCAGCAGCTTGGATGTAGGCTATGGCTACACCTTC. This chain joins TRBV5-4 and TRBJ1-2; D is unresolved. The CDR3 totals 13 residues. V was trimmed by 0 bases and J by 4 bases, leaving 7 bases between them. Germline CDR1 and CDR2: SGHNT and YYREEE (reference sequence).

V and J are TRBV6-6 and TRBJ1-5; D unresolved. Germline V gene data show CDR1 as MNHNY and CDR2 as SVGAGI (reference sequence). V lost 8 bases, J lost 3 bases, and 8 bases lay in between. This CDR3 spans 12 amino acids. As DNA, the CDR3 is TGTGCCAGCGGAGTTTTCAATCAGCCCCAGCATTTT. This codes for CASGVFNQPQHF.

The chain couples TRBV7-9 to TRBJ2-2; the D gene is possibly TRBD1 (5 bases). There are 13 residues in the CDR3. Per the germline V gene, CDR1 is SEHNR and CDR2 is FQNEAQ (reference sequence). Trimming cost V 5 bases and J 5 bases, with 9 bases left between them. The CDR3 DNA is TGTGCCAGCAGCGAAGGGGTGACCGGGGAGCTGTTTTTT. Its translation: CASSEGVTGELFF.

The gene calls are TRBV5-1 and TRBJ2-7, with D tentatively TRBD1 (5 bases). The CDR3 contains 14 residues. Trimming pared 0 bases from V and 3 bases from J, leaving 10 bases between. The germline gives CDR1 SGHRS, CDR2 YFSETQ. CDR3 region: CASSLVGHGYEQYF. The CDR3, as DNA: TGCGCCAGCAGCTTGGTAGGACATGGCTACGAGCAGTACTTC. The full variable domain, its missing parts supplied by reference TRBV5-1 and TRBJ2-7, is KAGVTQTPRYLIKTRGQQVTLSCSPISGHRSVSWYQQTPGQGLQFLFEYFSETQRNKGNFPGRFSGRQFSNSRSEMNVSTLELGDSALYLCASSLVGHGYEQYFGPGTRLTVT.

This clone was detected only once. The V and J genes are TRBV11-2 and TRBJ1-3; the D gene is possibly TRBD1 (6 bases). Per germline, CDR1 SGHAT and CDR2 FQNNGV. CDR3 length: 16 residues. V was trimmed by 5 bases and J by 2 bases, leaving 16 bases between them. CDR3 DNA sequence: TGTGCCAGCAGCCTCCCCGGGGAGGGGGCTGGAAACACCATATATTTT. Protein: CASSLPGEGAGNTIYF.

The chain is built from TRBV27 and TRBJ2-1; 13 nucleotides line up with TRBD2. After removal of 3 bases from V and 10 bases from J, the junction contained 9 bases not matched to a gene. This CDR3 has 16 amino acids. CDR1 and CDR2 from the germline V gene are MNHEY and SMNVEV (reference sequence). The CDR3 sequence: CASSFSPGLAGSEQFF. The CDR3, as DNA: TGTGCCAGCAGTTTCTCACCGGGACTAGCGGGATCGGAGCAGTTCTTC.

The chain is built from TRBV21-1 and TRBJ2-7; the table gives TRBD1 as D, unverified against the DNA. TRBV21-1 is annotated as a pseudogene. CDR3 size: 16 residues. The CDR3 loop is CASSKLPTGKADEQYF. In DNA, the CDR3 is TGTGCCAGCAGCAAGCTCCCGACAGGGAAGGCGGACGAGCAGTACTTC.

The chain couples TRBV6-1 to TRBJ2-6; possible D gene TRBD1, 6 bases. The CDR3 has 18 amino acids. Germline assignment: CDR1 MNHNS and CDR2 SASEGT. Trimming left V 1 base short and J 4 bases short, with 17 bases between. CDR3 DNA: TGTGCCAGCAGTGAAGAGGGGCAGGGGCTTACGGGGGCCAACGTCCTGACTTTC. It codes for CASSEEGQGLTGANVLTF.

Worth noting for this clone: Other DNA sequences in this sample translate to the same CDR3. The V gene is TRBV5-1, the J gene TRBJ1-1; D is perhaps TRBD1 (5 bases). The CDR3 has 12 residues. V lost 1 base, J lost 6 bases, and 7 bases lay in between. Germline CDR1 reads SGHRS; CDR2 reads YFSETQ. CDR3: CASSLLGAEAFF. CDR3 DNA sequence: TGCGCCAGCAGCTTGTTGGGGGCTGAAGCTTTCTTT.

This sequence joins TRBV29-1 and TRBJ2-4; either TRBD1 or TRBD2 may fit D (5 bases each). V was trimmed by 3 bases and J by 1 base, leaving 13 bases between them. CDR3 length: 15 residues. Per the germline V gene, CDR1 is SQVTM and CDR2 is ANQGSEA. CDR3 sequence: CSVESTRDAKNIQYF. CDR3 nucleotide sequence: TGCAGCGTTGAGTCTACGAGGGACGCCAAAAACATTCAGTACTTC.

This chain connects TRBV19 to TRBJ1-5, with D tentatively TRBD1 (5 bases). V shed 11 bases and J shed 3 bases, with 11 bases lying between them. CDR1 and CDR2 from the germline V gene are LNHDA and SQIVND (reference sequence). The CDR3 has 12 amino acids. The CDR3 region is CAGGADNQPQHF. CDR3 DNA: TGTGCCGGAGGGGCGGACAATCAGCCCCAGCATTTT.

This sequence joins TRBV7-6 and TRBJ2-3; tentatively, D is TRBD2 (5 bases). The V end lost 4 bases, the J end lost 1 base, and 12 bases lay between the germline ends. The CDR3 length is 15 residues. Germline lookup yields CDR1 SGHVS and CDR2 FNYEAQ. The CDR3 DNA sequence: TGTGCCAGCAGCTCCCTCCTGGAGGGCACAGATACGCAGTATTTT. This codes for CASSSLLEGTDTQYF.

The CDR3 loop is CASFTSSYEQYF. The CDR3 region has the DNA TGTGCCAGCTTTACTTCGTCCTACGAGCAGTACTTC. The chain joins TRBV27 to TRBJ2-7; unclear D gene. Trimming took 8 bases from V and 1 from J, leaving 9 bases between them. This CDR3 spans 12 amino acids. Looked up from germline, CDR1 is MNHEY and CDR2 is SMNVEV (reference sequence).

The rearrangement links TRBV4-2 to TRBJ2-3; 14 bases map to TRBD2. With V trimmed by 4 bases and J by 4 bases, 19 bases remained unmatched. CDR3 length: 21 residues. Germline V gene data show CDR1 as LGHNA and CDR2 as YNFKEQ. The CDR3 DNA sequence: TGTGCCAGCAGCCCCTTAACCTCCGGGACTAGCGGGAGTGAAAGGTCAGATACGCAGTATTTT. As protein: CASSPLTSGTSGSERSDTQYF.

The J gene is TRBJ1-5, the V gene TRBV28; D unclear. This CDR3 has 12 residues. Germline values: CDR1 MDHEN, CDR2 SYDVKM. V was shortened by 0 bases and J by 6 bases, with 3 bases between the two germline ends. CDR3 bases: TGTGCCAGCAGTTTATGGAGTCAGCCCCAGCATTTT. Its translation: CASSLWSQPQHF. The full variable domain, its missing parts supplied by reference TRBV28 and TRBJ1-5, is DVKVTQSSRYLVKRTGEKVFLECVQDMDHENMFWYRQDPGLGLRLIYFSYDVKMKEKGDIPEGYSVSREKKERFSLILESASTNQTSMYLCASSLWSQPQHFGDGTRLSIL.

The CDR3 here is CASSPSWNTEAFF. The CDR3 coding sequence is TGTGCCAGCAGCCCCTCGTGGAACACTGAAGCTTTCTTT. The chain is built from TRBV5-6 and TRBJ1-1, with no clear D. The length of the CDR3 is 13 residues. The V and J ends lost 4 bases and 1 base respectively, with 8 bases between them. The germline V gene encodes CDR1 SGHDT and CDR2 YYEEEE.

The rearrangement links TRBV29-1 to TRBJ1-1; D might be TRBD1 (5 bases). The V gene lost 7 bases and the J gene lost 6 bases, with 15 bases spanning the gap. The CDR3 has 12 residues. The germline V gene has CDR1 SQVTM and CDR2 ANQGSEA. The CDR3 is CSAQGMRAEAFF. The CDR3 nucleotides are TGCAGCGCCCAGGGTATGAGGGCTGAAGCTTTCTTT.

The chain combines TRBV27 with TRBJ2-7; D is uncertain. V dropped 2 bases and J dropped 3 bases, with 11 bases sitting between them. The CDR3 runs to 14 residues. Germline values: CDR1 MNHEY, CDR2 SMNVEV (reference sequence). Here the CDR3 reads CASSLHRYNYEQYF. The DNA for the CDR3 is TGTGCCAGCAGTTTACATCGGTATAACTACGAGCAGTACTTC.

The sample holds one count of this clone. The chain joins TRBV6-6 to TRBJ2-7, with D perhaps TRBD1 (5 bases). The CDR3 sequence is 16 residues long. The V end lost 0 bases, the J end lost 0 bases, and 12 bases lay between the germline ends. Germline loops: CDR1 MNHNY, CDR2 SVGAGI (reference sequence). The CDR3: CASSYSQVVGSYEQYF. The CDR3 bases are TGTGCCAGCAGTTACTCACAGGTGGTGGGCTCCTACGAGCAGTACTTC.

The chain combines TRBV5-6 with TRBJ1-1; maybe TRBD1 (5 bases). V lost 2 bases and J 4 bases, leaving 15 bases between the germline ends. This CDR3 has 15 amino acids. The germline CDR1 and CDR2 sequences are SGHDT and YYEEEE. CDR3 protein: CASSFGLRGTTEAFF. CDR3 nucleotides: TGTGCCAGCAGCTTTGGACTTAGGGGTACCACTGAAGCTTTCTTT.

This sequence joins TRBV5-1 and TRBJ2-7, with 7 bases lining up with TRBD1. CDR3 length equals 15 residues. Germline V gene lookup returns CDR1 SGHRS and CDR2 YFSETQ. J lost 1 base, V lost 1 base, and 5 bases had no gene match. The CDR3 DNA sequence: TGCGCCAGCAGCTTGACCTTGACAGGGTCCTACGAGCAGTACTTC. This translates into CASSLTLTGSYEQYF.

In its sample, this clone was seen once. The chain carries TRBV28 and TRBJ2-5, with D possibly being TRBD2 (5 bases). The V gene's germline CDR1 is MDHEN and CDR2 SYDVKM. Trimming left V 6 bases short and J 3 bases short, with 11 bases between. This CDR3 has 13 residues. The CDR3 reads CASRPRLKETQYF. CDR3 coding DNA: TGTGCCAGCAGGCCAAGACTAAAAGAGACCCAGTACTTC.